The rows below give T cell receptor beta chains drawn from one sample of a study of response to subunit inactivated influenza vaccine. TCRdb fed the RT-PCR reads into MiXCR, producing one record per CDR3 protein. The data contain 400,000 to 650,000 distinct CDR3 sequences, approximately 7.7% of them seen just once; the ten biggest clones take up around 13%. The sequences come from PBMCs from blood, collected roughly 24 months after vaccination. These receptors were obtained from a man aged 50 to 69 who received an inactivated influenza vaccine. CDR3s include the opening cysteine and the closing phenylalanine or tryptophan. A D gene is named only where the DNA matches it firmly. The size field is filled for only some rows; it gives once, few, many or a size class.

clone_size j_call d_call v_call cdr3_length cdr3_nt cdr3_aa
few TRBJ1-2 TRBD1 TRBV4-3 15 TGCGCCAGCAGCCAAGCGGACAGGGAAGGCTATGGCTACACCTTC CASSQADREGYGYTF
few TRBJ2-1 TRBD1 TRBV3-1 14 TGTGCCAGCAGCCAGGACAGGGGGCTGGATGAGCAGTTCTTC CASSQDRGLDEQFF
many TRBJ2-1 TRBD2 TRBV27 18 TGTGCCAGCAGTTTATCTCCTAGCGGGAGGGCCCCCTACAATGAGCAGTTCTTC CASSLSPSGRAPYNEQFF
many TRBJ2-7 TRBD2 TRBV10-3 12 TGTGCCATCGCGGGGGGCAGCGACGAGCAGTACTTC CAIAGGSDEQYF
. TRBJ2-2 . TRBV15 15 TGTGCCACCAGCACCCGGGGGGCTTACACCGGGGAGCTGTTTTTT CATSTRGAYTGELFF
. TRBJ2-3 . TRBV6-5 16 TGTGCCAGCAGTTACGCGGGGCCGAAAGGCACAGATACGCAGTATTTT CASSYAGPKGTDTQYF
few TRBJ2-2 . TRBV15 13 TGTGCCACCAACCAGCAGGGGACCGGGGAGCTGTTTTTT CATNQQGTGELFF
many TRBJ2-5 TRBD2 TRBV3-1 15 TGTGCCAGCAGCCAACGGACTAGCGGGAGGGAGACCCAGTACTTC CASSQRTSGRETQYF
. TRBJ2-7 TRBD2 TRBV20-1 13 TGCAGTGCTAGGGGACTAGCCATAGGTGTGCAGTACTTC CSARGLAIGVQYF
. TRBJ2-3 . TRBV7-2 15 TGTGCCAGCAGCTTAGGTTACTACAGCACAGATACGCAGTATTTT CASSLGYYSTDTQYF
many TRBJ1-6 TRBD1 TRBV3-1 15 TGTGCCAGCAGCCAATTTCTAGGGGGCAATTCACCCCTCCACTTT CASSQFLGGNSPLHF
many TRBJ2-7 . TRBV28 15 TGTGCCAGCAGTTTAGTGGGCGGTAGCTCCTACGAGCAGTACTTC CASSLVGGSSYEQYF
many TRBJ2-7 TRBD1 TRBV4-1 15 TGCGCCAGCAGCCTCCAGCAACAGGGGGCATACGAGCAGTACTTC CASSLQQQGAYEQYF
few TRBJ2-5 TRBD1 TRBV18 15 TGTGCCAGCTCATCGCCGGGACAGGGGGAAGAGACCCAGTACTTC CASSSPGQGEETQYF
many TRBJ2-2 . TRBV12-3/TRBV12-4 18 TGTGCCAGCAGTTTATGGCTTAGGAGCGGACCGAACACCGGGGAGCTGTTTTTT CASSLWLRSGPNTGELFF
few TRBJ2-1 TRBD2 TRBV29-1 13 TGCAGCGTTGAATATCGACTAGCGGGAGGGGAGTTCTTC CSVEYRLAGGEFF
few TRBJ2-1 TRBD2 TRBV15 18 TGTGCCACCAGCAGAGGGTGGGCTAGCGGGAGAGTCAACAATGAGCAGTTCTTC CATSRGWASGRVNNEQFF
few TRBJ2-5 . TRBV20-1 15 TGCAGTGCTAGCTCCCTGGCAGTATTGCAAGAGACCCAGTACTTC CSASSLAVLQETQYF
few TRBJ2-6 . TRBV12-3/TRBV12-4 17 TGTGCCAGCAGTAATTTGCTAGCAGTCTCTGGGGCCAACGTCCTGACTTTC CASSNLLAVSGANVLTF
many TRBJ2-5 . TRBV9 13 TGTGCCAGCAGCTCAAGTGGGCCAGAGACCCAGTACTTC CASSSSGPETQYF
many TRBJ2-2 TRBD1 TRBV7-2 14 TGTGCCAGCAGCTTGGGACAGTATTCGGGGGAGCTGTTTTTT CASSLGQYSGELFF
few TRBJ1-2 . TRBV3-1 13 TGTGCCAGCAGCCCGGAATCGGGGACTGGCTACACCTTC CASSPESGTGYTF
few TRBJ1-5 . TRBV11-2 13 TGTGCCAGCAGCTTAGAACCCAGGCAGGCCCAGCATTTT CASSLEPRQAQHF
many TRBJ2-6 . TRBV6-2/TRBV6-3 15 TGTGCCAGCAGCCGAACCAGCTCTGGGGCCAACGTCCTGACTTTC CASSRTSSGANVLTF
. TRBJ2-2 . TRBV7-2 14 TGTGCCAGCAGCCGCGTGGGCGGGACCGGGGAGCTGTTTTTT CASSRVGGTGELFF
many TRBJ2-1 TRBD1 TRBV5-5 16 TGTGCCAGCAGCTTGGGGGACAGGGTAGGGAACAATGAGCAGTTCTTC CASSLGDRVGNNEQFF
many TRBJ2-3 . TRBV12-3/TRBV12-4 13 TGTGCCAGCAGTGGGGGGCTAGCAGATACGCAGTATTTT CASSGGLADTQYF
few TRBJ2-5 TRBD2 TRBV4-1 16 TGCGCCAGCAGCCAAGAAATAATCGGGGGGAGAGAGACCCAGTACTTC CASSQEIIGGRETQYF
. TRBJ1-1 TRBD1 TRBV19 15 TGTGCCAGTAGTTTTCAGACAGGGCCTAACACTGAAGCTTTCTTT CASSFQTGPNTEAFF
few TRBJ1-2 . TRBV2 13 TGTGCCAGCAAAAGCTATGACAACTATGGCTACACCTTC CASKSYDNYGYTF
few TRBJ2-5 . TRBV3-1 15 TGTGCCAGCAGCCAAGATAACAGTTTCCAAGAGACCCAGTACTTC CASSQDNSFQETQYF
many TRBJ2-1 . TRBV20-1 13 TGCAGTGCTAGAGAAGACCATTCCAATGAGCAGTTCTTC CSAREDHSNEQFF
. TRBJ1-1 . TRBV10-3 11 TGTGCCATCAGTGCGAGCACTGAAGCTTTCTTT CAISASTEAFF
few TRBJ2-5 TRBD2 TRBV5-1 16 TGCGCCAGCAGCTCGACTAGCGGGGGGGTAGTAGAGACCCAGTACTTC CASSSTSGGVVETQYF
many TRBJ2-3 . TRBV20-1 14 TGCAGTGCTAGGAGCGGTCCTAGCACAGATACGCAGTATTTT CSARSGPSTDTQYF
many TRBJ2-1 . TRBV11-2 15 TGTGCCAGCAGGGGTTGGGGGGCCCGGTACAATGAGCAGTTCTTC CASRGWGARYNEQFF
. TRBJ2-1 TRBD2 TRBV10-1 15 TGCGCCAGCAGTGACACTAGCGGGGGGTCCGGGGAGCAGTTCTTC CASSDTSGGSGEQFF
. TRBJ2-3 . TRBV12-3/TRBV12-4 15 TGTGCCAGCACCACCGCCGGTCTAGGGAAGGATACGCAGTATTTT CASTTAGLGKDTQYF
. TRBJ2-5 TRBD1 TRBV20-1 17 TGCAGTGCTAGAGATTCCCCGCTACAGGGGGCTCGGGAGACCCAGTACTTC CSARDSPLQGARETQYF
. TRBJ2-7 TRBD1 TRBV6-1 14 TGTGCCAGCAGGGACCGGGACAGGGGCTACGAGCAGTACTTC CASRDRDRGYEQYF
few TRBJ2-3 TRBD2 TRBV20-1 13 TGCAGTGCTTATAGCGGGGGGGCAGATACGCAGTATTTT CSAYSGGADTQYF
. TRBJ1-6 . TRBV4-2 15 TGTGCCAGCAGCCTGACAGGTTCGCGAGATTCACCCCTCCACTTT CASSLTGSRDSPLHF
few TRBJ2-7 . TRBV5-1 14 TGCGCCAGCAGCCCGGATGGCGACTGGTACGAGCAGTACTTC CASSPDGDWYEQYF
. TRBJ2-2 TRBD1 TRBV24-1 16 TGTGCCACCAGCCGGGCCGGGACAGGGGGTACCGGGGAGCTGTTTTTT CATSRAGTGGTGELFF
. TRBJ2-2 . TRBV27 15 TGTGCCAGCAGTTCGTACCCCCAGATTACCGGGGAGCTGTTTTTT CASSSYPQITGELFF
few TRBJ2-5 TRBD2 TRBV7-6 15 TGTGCCAGCAGGTCGGGTAGCGGGGTCCAAGAGACCCAGTACTTC CASRSGSGVQETQYF
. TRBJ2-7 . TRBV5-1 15 TGCGCCAGCAAGCCGGACTTAGACAGTTACTACGAGCAGTACTTC CASKPDLDSYYEQYF
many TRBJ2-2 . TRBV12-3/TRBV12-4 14 TGTGCCAGCAGTCTTACAGTGAACACCGGGGAGCTGTTTTTT CASSLTVNTGELFF
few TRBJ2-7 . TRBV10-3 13 TGTGCCATCAGTGGCGGGCAGTCCTACGAGCAGTACTTC CAISGGQSYEQYF
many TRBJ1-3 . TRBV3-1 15 TGTGCCAGCAGCCAAGGTCCAGCCTCTGGAAACACCATATATTTT CASSQGPASGNTIYF
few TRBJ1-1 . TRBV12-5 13 TGTGCTAGTGCCAGGACATGGGGGGCCGAAGCTTTCTTT CASARTWGAEAFF
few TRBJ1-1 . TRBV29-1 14 TGCAGCGTTGAAGGCAGGAATATGAACACTGAAGCTTTCTTT CSVEGRNMNTEAFF
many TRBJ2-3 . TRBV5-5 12 TGTGCCAGCAGCGATCCCCCAGATACGCAGTATTTT CASSDPPDTQYF